These 30 T cell receptor beta chains were all obtained from the same sample, sequenced in a study of blood T cell repertoires in COVID-19. Profiling relied on immunoSEQ multiplex PCR, and the TCRdb table lists in-frame clones only, not all of them. Of about 98,000 clones in the sample, around 90% were seen once. The sequenced material came from peripheral blood. These receptors came from a woman in her forties or fifties with COVID-19, enrolled during active disease.

The sample holds one count of this clone. This rearrangement joins TRBV6-5 to TRBJ2-7; D possibly corresponds to TRBD2 (8 bases). V lost 10 bases and J 6 bases, leaving 22 bases between the germline ends. This CDR3 has 14 residues. The germline V gene has CDR1 MNHEY and CDR2 SVGAGI. Here the CDR3 DNA reads TGTGCCACACGGGGGGGAGGGGGCTTGGGCGAGCAGTACTTC. Its protein is CATRGGGGLGEQYF.

V usage is TRBV2 and J usage is TRBJ1-4, with D perhaps TRBD1 (5 bases). V was trimmed by 7 bases and J by 8 bases, leaving 17 bases between them. The V gene's germline CDR1 is SNHLY and CDR2 FYNNEI. The CDR3 spans 14 residues. CDR3 protein: CASTPRGGSEKLFF. The CDR3 nucleotides are TGTGCCAGCACGCCCCGGGGGGGGAGCGAAAAACTGTTTTTT. The full variable domain, rest sourced from reference TRBV2 and TRBJ1-4, is EPEVTQTPSHQVTQMGQEVILRCVPISNHLYFYWYRQILGQKVEFLVSFYNNEISEKSEIFDDQFSVERPDGSNFTLKIRSTKLEDSAMYFCASTPRGGSEKLFFGSGTQLSVL.

The chain is built from TRBV11-2 and TRBJ2-2; 7 bases agree with TRBD2. This CDR3 has 18 amino acids. Trimming removed 1 base from V and 3 bases from J; junction bases left unmatched: 11. Germline V CDR1 and CDR2: SGHAT, FQNNGV. CDR3 in amino acids: CASSLAPSGIPDTGELFF. CDR3 DNA: TGTGCCAGCAGCTTAGCCCCTAGCGGCATCCCCGACACCGGGGAGCTGTTTTTT.

The chain links TRBV5-1 to TRBJ2-3; 9 bases are a match to TRBD1. V lost 3 bases, J lost 6 bases, and 11 bases stayed unmatched. CDR3 size: 16 residues. The germline CDR1 and CDR2 sequences are SGHRS and YFSETQ. As DNA, the CDR3 is TGCGCCAGCAGCTCAGGTCCGGGACAGGGATTCGATACGCAGTATTTT. Its protein product is CASSSGPGQGFDTQYF.

The chain uses TRBV3-1 (or the pseudogene TRBV3-2) and TRBJ2-7; D ambiguous. This CDR3 comprises 11 residues. Per the germline V gene, CDR1 is LGHDT and CDR2 is YNNKEL (reference sequence). V gave up 0 bases and J gave up 6 bases, with 3 bases separating them. The DNA for the CDR3 is TGTGCCAGCAGCCAAGAGAGCGAGCAGTACTTC. It encodes CASSQESEQYF.

The rearrangement uses TRBV5-1 and TRBJ2-5, with 14 bases fitting TRBD2. The ends lost 4 bases at V and 4 bases at J; junction bases unmatched: 9. The CDR3 length is 17 residues. The germline CDR1 and CDR2 sequences are SGHRS and YFSETQ. DNA of the CDR3: TGCGCCAGCAGCCTCCCGACTAGCGGGGGGGCGGGAGAGACCCAGTACTTC. Translation: CASSLPTSGGAGETQYF. The full variable domain, rest sourced from reference TRBV5-1 and TRBJ2-5, is KAGVTQTPRYLIKTRGQQVTLSCSPISGHRSVSWYQQTPGQGLQFLFEYFSETQRNKGNFPGRFSGRQFSNSRSEMNVSTLELGDSALYLCASSLPTSGGAGETQYFGPGTRLLVL.

The V call is TRBV2, the J call TRBJ2-3; TRBD2 matches 15 bases. The CDR3 has 17 residues. Germline V gene lookup returns CDR1 SNHLY and CDR2 FYNNEI. Trimming cost V 4 bases and J 7 bases; bases outside gene matches: 9. The CDR3 DNA sequence: TGTGCCAGCAGTGGGCCCGGGACTAGCGGGGGGTTAAATACGCAGTATTTT. Residues: CASSGPGTSGGLNTQYF. The variable domain in full, completed from reference TRBV2 and TRBJ2-3, reads EPEVTQTPSHQVTQMGQEVILRCVPISNHLYFYWYRQILGQKVEFLVSFYNNEISEKSEIFDDQFSVERPDGSNFTLKIRSTKLEDSAMYFCASSGPGTSGGLNTQYFGPGTRLTVL.

This clone was seen just once. The rearrangement joins TRBV9 to TRBJ2-7; 9 bases are shared with TRBD1. Per the germline V gene, CDR1 is SGDLS and CDR2 is YYNGEE. With 4 bases clipped from V and 2 bases from J, the junction kept 7 bases outside the gene matches. This CDR3 region has 15 residues. The CDR3 reads CASSPLRTGAYEQYF. The CDR3 DNA reads TGTGCCAGCAGCCCCCTACGGACAGGGGCCTACGAGCAGTACTTC. The whole variable domain, remainder taken from reference TRBV9 and TRBJ2-7, is DSGVTQTPKHLITATGQRVTLRCSPRSGDLSVYWYQQSLDQGLQFLIQYYNGEERAKGNILERFSAQQFPDLHSELNLSSLELGDSALYFCASSPLRTGAYEQYFGPGTRLTVT.

J is TRBJ1-6 and V is TRBV4-1; 7 nucleotides line up with TRBD1. Germline CDR1 and CDR2: MGHRA and YSYEKL. The CDR3 length is 17 residues. Trimming cost V 1 base and J 5 bases; bases outside gene matches: 8. The DNA for the CDR3 is TGCGCCAGCAGCCAAGGGGGGCCGGGACAGCATAATTCACCCCTCCACTTT. Its translation: CASSQGGPGQHNSPLHF.

The chain combines TRBV27 with TRBJ2-7; maybe TRBD2 (7 bases). CDR1 is MNHEY, CDR2 SMNVEV, per germline (reference sequence). The CDR3 has 16 amino acids. Trimming took off 1 base at V and 4 bases at J, with 17 bases between the two ends. The CDR3 reads CASSLLVLGGAYEQYF. For the CDR3, the DNA is TGTGCCAGCAGTTTATTAGTCTTAGGGGGGGCTTACGAGCAGTACTTC.

The chain uses TRBV19 and TRBJ1-5, with 7 bases that match TRBD1. Germline V gene sequence: CDR1 LNHDA, CDR2 SQIVND (reference sequence). There are 16 residues in the CDR3. The V gene end was trimmed by 6 bases and the J gene end by 5 bases; junction bases not matched to a gene: 13. CDR3 amino acids: CASRPPGRGYDQPQHF. In nucleotides, the CDR3 is TGTGCCAGTAGGCCCCCGGGCAGGGGGTATGATCAGCCCCAGCATTTT.

The chain recombines TRBV2 with TRBJ1-3; 9 bases match TRBD1. Unmatched junction bases numbered 5, after V lost 6 bases and J lost 5 bases. Germline V gives CDR1 SNHLY, CDR2 FYNNEI. There are 14 residues in the CDR3. The CDR3 loop is CASRGQGLRNTIYF. The DNA for the CDR3 is TGTGCCAGCAGGGGACAGGGTCTTAGAAACACCATATATTTT.

The rearrangement joins TRBV19 to TRBJ2-6; possibly TRBD2 for D (5 bases). This CDR3 has 15 amino acids. The germline CDR1 and CDR2 sequences are LNHDA and SQIVND (reference sequence). With 2 bases removed from V and 0 bases from J, the gap between germline ends came to 5 bases. CDR3 residues: CASSIRGSGANVLTF. The CDR3 DNA reads as TGTGCCAGTAGTATACGGGGCTCTGGGGCCAACGTCCTGACTTTC.

The chain has TRBV13 and TRBJ2-7; TRBD1 matches at 9 bases. The CDR3 contains 16 residues. Germline lookup yields CDR1 PRHDT and CDR2 FYEKMQ (reference sequence). V shed 4 bases and J 3 bases; nucleotides not matched to a gene: 10. The DNA of the CDR3 is TGTGCCAGCAGCTGGCTAGCCGGGACAGGGTTCTACGAGCAGTACTTC. Its protein is CASSWLAGTGFYEQYF.

This chain joins TRBV28 and TRBJ1-2; TRBD1 matches at 10 bases. The V gene end was trimmed by 7 bases and the J gene end by 7 bases; junction bases not matched to a gene: 6. The CDR3 runs to 13 residues. From germline, CDR1 is MDHEN and CDR2 SYDVKM. CDR3 sequence reads: CASTTTGGLGYTF. The CDR3 nucleotides are TGTGCCAGCACCACGACAGGGGGCCTTGGCTACACCTTC.

The V gene is TRBV30, the J gene TRBJ2-5, with no clear D. The CDR3 totals 13 residues. Between the trimmed V and J ends, which lost 4 bases and 5 bases, there was a span of 14 bases. Per germline, CDR1 GTSNPN and CDR2 SVGIG (reference sequence). This CDR3 reads CAWKQVFGETQYF. For the CDR3, the DNA is TGTGCCTGGAAGCAGGTGTTCGGTGAGACCCAGTACTTC.

The V and J genes are TRBV12-5 and TRBJ1-4, with 8 positions matching TRBD1. The CDR3 contains 15 residues. CDR1 and CDR2 (germline): LGHNT, FRNRAP. V shed 4 bases and J 5 bases; nucleotides not matched to a gene: 6. Here the CDR3 DNA reads TGTGCTAGTGGTTCCGGACAGGGTGGAAATGAAAAACTGTTTTTT. Translation gives CASGSGQGGNEKLFF.

This clone occurred once. V gene TRBV5-4 combines with J gene TRBJ1-2; possibly TRBD1 for D (6 bases). The V end was cut by 4 bases, the J end by 4 bases, with 14 bases between. CDR3 length: 14 residues. The germline V gene has CDR1 SGHNT and CDR2 YYREEE (reference sequence). The DNA of the CDR3 is TGTGCCAGCAGCGAAATACAGGGCAGCTATGGCTACACCTTC. Translation: CASSEIQGSYGYTF.

This clone has a single count. The chain is built from TRBV18 and TRBJ1-3; D might be TRBD1 (6 bases). The CDR3 extends over 16 amino acids. V dropped 0 bases and J dropped 0 bases, with 9 bases sitting between them. Germline V lookup: CDR1 KGHSH, CDR2 LQKENI. The CDR3 DNA follows: TGTGCCAGCTCACCACCCAGGGGCAACTCTGGAAACACCATATATTTT. Residues: CASSPPRGNSGNTIYF.

The CDR3 region has the DNA TGTGCCAGCACCATAGCCCCCCAAAATGAGCAGTTCTTC. This encodes CASTIAPQNEQFF. The chain couples TRBV7-9 to TRBJ2-1; D is unresolved. This CDR3 contains 13 residues. V dropped 7 bases and J dropped 7 bases, with 14 bases sitting between them. Germline assignment: CDR1 SEHNR and CDR2 FQNEAQ (reference sequence).

This chain links TRBV19 with TRBJ1-6; 9 bases agree with TRBD1. Looked up from germline, CDR1 is LNHDA and CDR2 is SQIVND (reference sequence). Trimming cost V 5 bases and J 7 bases; bases outside gene matches: 9. The CDR3 sequence is 16 residues long. CDR3 nucleotides: TGTGCCAGTAGTGGTCAAACAGGGGGCCAGAATTCACCCCTCCACTTT. It translates to CASSGQTGGQNSPLHF.

The chain uses TRBV16 and TRBJ1-5; TRBD1 matches at 8 bases. Germline values: CDR1 KGHSY, CDR2 FQNENV. This CDR3 has 15 residues. With V trimmed by 5 bases and J by 2 bases, 5 bases remained unmatched. CDR3 sequence: CASSSQGAGNQPQHF. CDR3 DNA sequence: TGTGCCAGCAGCAGTCAGGGGGCAGGCAATCAGCCCCAGCATTTT.

This chain's CDR3 is CASSPRAGGQYGEQFF. The CDR3 DNA sequence: TGTGCCAGCAGCCCCCGCGCGGGGGGGCAGTACGGCGAGCAGTTCTTC. The chain is built from TRBV11-2 and TRBJ2-1; 9 nucleotides line up with TRBD2. Per germline, CDR1 SGHAT and CDR2 FQNNGV. The CDR3 contains 16 residues. The V and J ends lost 5 bases and 10 bases, in that order; junction bases with no gene match: 15.

CDR3 nucleotides: TGCGCCAGCAGCCAAGGACAGGGGGGGCACACCATATATTTT. Translated, it gives CASSQGQGGHTIYF. The genes are TRBV4-3 and TRBJ1-3, with TRBD1 matching 9 bases. The V gene end was trimmed by 1 base and the J gene end by 8 bases; junction bases not matched to a gene: 3. Germline V lookup: CDR1 LGHNA, CDR2 YSLEER. This CDR3 has 14 residues.

The chain joins TRBV11-3 to TRBJ2-1; tentative D call: TRBD2 (5 bases). Trimming took 0 bases from V and 7 from J, leaving 10 bases between them. The CDR3 is made up of 14 amino acids. Per the germline V gene, CDR1 is SGHNT and CDR2 is YENEEA. Here the CDR3 reads CASSLDRTDNEQFF. Written as DNA, the CDR3 is TGTGCCAGCAGCTTAGATCGGACTGATAATGAGCAGTTCTTC.

In this sample, this clone turned up a few times. The V gene is TRBV5-1, the J gene TRBJ1-1, with D possibly being TRBD1 (5 bases). This CDR3 has 13 amino acids. V lost 8 bases and J 3 bases, leaving 14 bases between the germline ends. The germline V gene encodes CDR1 SGHRS and CDR2 YFSETQ. The CDR3 region has the DNA TGCGCCAGGGTCCTTGGAGGGGACACTGAAGCTTTCTTT. Protein product: CARVLGGDTEAFF.

The chain is built from TRBV9 and TRBJ1-2; 11 nucleotides align to TRBD1. The CDR3 spans 15 residues. The germline gives CDR1 SGDLS, CDR2 YYNGEE. Unmatched junction bases numbered 5, after V lost 0 bases and J lost 7 bases. The CDR3 here is CASSVADRGRGGYTF. CDR3 DNA sequence: TGTGCCAGCAGCGTAGCGGACAGGGGGCGCGGTGGCTACACCTTC.

The gene calls are TRBV3-1 (or the pseudogene TRBV3-2) and TRBJ1-2, with D hard to call. This CDR3 region has 13 residues. From germline, CDR1 is LGHDT and CDR2 YNNKEL (reference sequence). Trimming took 4 bases from V and 4 from J, leaving 10 bases between them. The chain's CDR3 is CASSPQKLYGYTF. CDR3 bases: TGTGCCAGCAGCCCACAGAAACTCTATGGCTACACCTTC.

V is TRBV28 and J is TRBJ2-7; 8 bases fit TRBD2. The CDR3 is 14 amino acids. Germline-derived CDR1 and CDR2 are MDHEN and SYDVKM. Unmatched junction bases numbered 4, after V lost 3 bases and J lost 3 bases. The CDR3: CASSFSGRDYEQYF. The CDR3 DNA is TGTGCCAGCAGTTTTTCCGGGAGGGACTACGAGCAGTACTTC.

The count of this clone is one. The V call is TRBV5-1, the J call TRBJ2-2; 7 bases agree with TRBD2. Trimming removed 4 bases from V and 4 bases from J; junction bases left unmatched: 7. The germline gives CDR1 SGHRS, CDR2 YFSETQ. The CDR3 loop spans 15 amino acids. The CDR3 here is CASSPGPGGTGELFF. The DNA of the CDR3 is TGCGCCAGCAGCCCGGGACCGGGGGGCACCGGGGAGCTGTTTTTT.